Each of the 21 T cell receptor beta chains below was sequenced from the same sample in a study of OX40 agonist ivuxolimab in advanced cancers. Assay: immunoSEQ multiplex PCR; the TCRdb copy retains only in-frame clones and omits some. The data contain approximately 94,000 clones, under 90% of them singletons. Sequenced material: CD4+ or CD8+ T cells sorted from blood, taken in a trial of the OX40 agonist ivuxolimab. These receptors all come from an adult with an advanced solid tumor such as melanoma, head and neck, liver or kidney cancer.

The genes are TRBV27 and TRBJ1-6, with D unresolved. Trimming took off 3 bases at V and 7 bases at J, with 4 bases between the two ends. Germline-derived CDR1 and CDR2 are MNHEY and SMNVEV (reference sequence). The CDR3 length is 12 residues. This CDR3 is CASSFLNSPLHF. CDR3 DNA: TGTGCCAGCAGTTTCTTGAATTCACCCCTCCACTTT.

The genes are TRBV6-5 and TRBJ2-2; D may be TRBD1 (6 bases). This CDR3 region has 14 residues. Germline V gene data show CDR1 as MNHEY and CDR2 as SVGAGI. V was cut by 9 bases and J by 3 bases, with 14 bases left in between. The CDR3 loop is CASSRAGDTGELFF. CDR3 coding DNA: TGTGCCAGTAGCCGCGCAGGGGACACCGGGGAGCTGTTTTTT.

The chain is built from TRBV5-1 and TRBJ1-4; 11 bases are a match to TRBD1. The CDR3 sequence is 16 residues long. V lost 3 bases to trimming and J lost 3 bases; unmatched junction nucleotides: 4. Germline lookup yields CDR1 SGHRS and CDR2 YFSETQ. The DNA for the CDR3 is TGCGCCAGCAGCTCGGGACAGGGGGTGGCTAATGAAAAACTGTTTTTT. It specifies CASSSGQGVANEKLFF.

The chain combines TRBV7-9 with TRBJ1-4; 9 bases match TRBD1. Germline V gene sequence: CDR1 SEHNR, CDR2 FQNEAQ (reference sequence). This CDR3 has 16 amino acids. The V gene end was trimmed by 3 bases and the J gene end by 8 bases; junction bases not matched to a gene: 10. CDR3: CASSFSGQGSGEKLFF. DNA for the CDR3: TGTGCCAGCAGCTTTAGCGGACAGGGGTCGGGGGAAAAACTGTTTTTT.

In its sample, this clone was seen a few times. The chain is built from TRBV19 and TRBJ1-2, with TRBD1 identical over 9 bases. CDR3 length: 14 residues. Germline lookup yields CDR1 LNHDA and CDR2 SQIVND (reference sequence). V shed 8 bases and J 8 bases; nucleotides not matched to a gene: 12. The chain's CDR3 is CASAGTGKVSGYTF. The CDR3 nucleotides are TGTGCCAGTGCCGGGACAGGGAAAGTGAGCGGCTACACCTTC.

The rearrangement links TRBV6-5 to TRBJ2-3; D uncertain. The germline V gene has CDR1 MNHEY and CDR2 SVGAGI. Trimming took 7 bases from V and 6 from J, leaving 8 bases between them. This CDR3 has 11 residues. The CDR3 DNA is TGTGCCAGCACCAACGGGGATACGCAGTATTTT. It specifies CASTNGDTQYF.

A single count supports this clone. This chain's CDR3 is CASSDGLAAPVAKNIQYF. In DNA, the CDR3 is TGTGCCAGCAGTGACGGACTAGCGGCACCTGTAGCCAAAAACATTCAGTACTTC. This rearrangement joins TRBV2 to TRBJ2-4; 10 bases are shared with TRBD2. This CDR3 is 18 amino acids long. Germline V gene lookup returns CDR1 SNHLY and CDR2 FYNNEI. The V and J ends lost 3 bases and 0 bases, in that order; junction bases with no gene match: 8.

This clone showed up just a few times. The V call is TRBV6-5, the J call TRBJ2-3; D gene ambiguous. CDR1 is MNHEY and CDR2 is SVGAGI in the germline V gene. The germline V and J ends were trimmed by 0 bases and 4 bases, with 11 bases remaining between them. CDR3 length: 15 amino acids. CDR3 sequence reads: CASSYSADPPDTQYF. The CDR3, as DNA: TGTGCCAGCAGTTACTCTGCGGACCCCCCAGATACGCAGTATTTT.

The chain employs TRBV28 and TRBJ2-5; the D call may be TRBD1 or TRBD2 (6 bases each). The CDR3 has 13 residues. The V end was cut by 8 bases, the J end by 5 bases, with 15 bases between. Germline lookup yields CDR1 MDHEN and CDR2 SYDVKM. The DNA for the CDR3 is TGTGCCAGCGGAAAGGGGGGCATTGAGACCCAGTACTTC. Translated, it gives CASGKGGIETQYF.

CDR3 DNA sequence: TGTGCCAGCAGGGGGGACACTGAAGCTTTCTTT. Its protein is CASRGDTEAFF. J is TRBJ1-1 and V is TRBV28, with D perhaps TRBD1 (5 bases). The germline CDR1 and CDR2 sequences are MDHEN and SYDVKM. The CDR3 extends over 11 amino acids. The V end lost 6 bases, the J end lost 3 bases, and 5 bases lay between the germline ends.

CDR3 amino acids: CAWSVLDRVSTNEKLFF. As DNA, the CDR3 is TGTGCCTGGAGTGTACTAGACAGGGTTTCAACTAATGAAAAACTGTTTTTT. This chain links TRBV30 with TRBJ1-4, with TRBD1 matching over 7 bases. The CDR3 consists of 17 residues. V was clipped by 0 bases and J by 0 bases; unmatched bases: 7. CDR1 and CDR2 from the germline V gene are GTSNPN and SVGIG (reference sequence).

The chain recombines TRBV18 with TRBJ1-2, with D uncertain. The CDR3 runs to 13 residues. V lost 2 bases, J lost 2 bases, and 6 bases lay in between. The germline gives CDR1 KGHSH, CDR2 LQKENI. The CDR3 protein is CASSPDPNYGYTF. The CDR3 nucleotides are TGTGCCAGCTCACCAGACCCAAACTATGGCTACACCTTC. The full variable domain, rest sourced from reference TRBV18 and TRBJ1-2, is NAGVMQNPRHLVRRRGQEARLRCSPMKGHSHVYWYRQLPEEGLKFMVYLQKENIIDESGMPKERFSAEFPKEGPSILRIQQVVRGDSAAYFCASSPDPNYGYTFGSGTRLTVV.

The V and J genes are TRBV7-2 and TRBJ2-5; D not resolved. The V end lost 3 bases, the J end lost 2 bases, and 10 bases lay between the germline ends. This CDR3 spans 14 amino acids. Germline V gives CDR1 SGHTA, CDR2 FQGNSA. CDR3 bases: TGTGCCAGCAGCTTCGTCACCGCTCAAGAGACCCAGTACTTC. The encoded protein is CASSFVTAQETQYF.

The chain links TRBV6-1 to TRBJ2-1; 8 positions agree with TRBD1. V trimming: 6 bases; J trimming: 4 bases; junction bases outside the gene matches: 5. This CDR3 region has 14 residues. Per the germline V gene, CDR1 is MNHNS and CDR2 is SASEGT. In nucleotides, the CDR3 is TGTGCCAGCAGACCGGGACAGGTGTACAATGAGCAGTTCTTC. Its protein is CASRPGQVYNEQFF.

V usage is TRBV4-1 and J usage is TRBJ2-5, with 12 bases identical to TRBD1. CDR3 length equals 19 residues. Germline-derived CDR1 and CDR2 are MGHRA and YSYEKL. Trimming removed 3 bases from V and 2 bases from J; junction bases left unmatched: 13. CDR3 loop: CASSHPLRGQGARQETQYF. In nucleotides, the CDR3 is TGCGCCAGCAGCCACCCACTCAGGGGACAGGGGGCGAGGCAAGAGACCCAGTACTTC.

The chain employs TRBV4-3 and TRBJ2-2; D may be TRBD1 or TRBD2 (5 bases each). V was pared by 0 bases and J by 5 bases, with 13 bases between. The CDR3 spans 16 residues. The germline V gene encodes CDR1 LGHNA and CDR2 YSLEER. Here the CDR3 reads CASSQDIRGWTGELFF. In DNA, the CDR3 is TGCGCCAGCAGCCAAGATATACGGGGCTGGACCGGGGAGCTGTTTTTT.

The sample holds one count of this clone. V is TRBV19 and J is TRBJ2-3; TRBD2 matches at 10 bases. The CDR3 runs to 16 residues. Trimming removed 7 bases from V and 1 base from J; junction bases left unmatched: 8. Per germline, CDR1 LNHDA and CDR2 SQIVND (reference sequence). Written as DNA, the CDR3 is TGTGCCAGTAATAAGCGGGGGGGCTTAGGCACAGATACGCAGTATTTT. This sequence encodes CASNKRGGLGTDTQYF.

The chain has TRBV20-1 and TRBJ2-5; D remains unclear. V was pared by 7 bases and J by 2 bases, with 8 bases between. The CDR3 spans 11 residues. Germline CDR1 reads DFQATT; CDR2 reads SNEGSKA (reference sequence). The CDR3 DNA reads as TGCAGTGGTACATTTCAAGAGACCCAGTACTTC. It codes for CSGTFQETQYF.

This clone was detected many times. The rearrangement uses TRBV28 and TRBJ2-5, with D possibly being TRBD1 (6 bases). This CDR3 is built from 15 residues. Germline assignment: CDR1 MDHEN and CDR2 SYDVKM. V lost 6 bases, J lost 4 bases, and 18 bases lay in between. The CDR3: CASSLGTTGRETQYF. CDR3 DNA: TGTGCCAGCAGCTTGGGAACGACAGGTCGAGAGACCCAGTACTTC.

CDR3 loop: CSGGSPLNSYGYTF. The CDR3 nucleotides read TGCAGCGGTGGATCCCCTCTTAACTCCTATGGCTACACCTTC. The chain links TRBV29-1 to TRBJ1-2; D is ambiguous. V was clipped by 7 bases and J by 4 bases, with 19 bases between them. Germline V CDR1 and CDR2: SQVTM, ANQGSEA. The CDR3 is 14 residues long.

CDR3 in amino acids: CASRRQQGISYNEQFF. The CDR3 DNA follows: TGTGCCAGCAGAAGACAACAGGGCATATCCTACAATGAGCAGTTCTTC. The chain links TRBV6-6 to TRBJ2-1; D is perhaps TRBD1 (6 bases). The V and J ends lost 6 bases and 1 base respectively, with 16 bases between them. Looked up from germline, CDR1 is MNHNY and CDR2 is SVGAGI (reference sequence). The CDR3 length is 16 residues.